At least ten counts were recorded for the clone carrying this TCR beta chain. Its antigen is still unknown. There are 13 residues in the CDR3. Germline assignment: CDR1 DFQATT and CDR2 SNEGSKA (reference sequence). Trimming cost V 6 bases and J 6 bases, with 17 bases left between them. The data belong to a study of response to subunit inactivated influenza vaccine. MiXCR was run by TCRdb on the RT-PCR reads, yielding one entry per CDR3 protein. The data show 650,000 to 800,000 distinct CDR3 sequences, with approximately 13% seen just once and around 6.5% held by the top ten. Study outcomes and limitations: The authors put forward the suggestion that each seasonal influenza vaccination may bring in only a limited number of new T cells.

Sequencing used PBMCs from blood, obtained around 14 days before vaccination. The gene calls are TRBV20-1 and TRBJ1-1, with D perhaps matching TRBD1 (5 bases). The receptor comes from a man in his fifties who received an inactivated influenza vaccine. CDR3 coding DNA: TGCAGTGCCAACCTGGGGGAAAACCCTGAAGCTTTCTTT. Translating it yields CSANLGENPEAFF.